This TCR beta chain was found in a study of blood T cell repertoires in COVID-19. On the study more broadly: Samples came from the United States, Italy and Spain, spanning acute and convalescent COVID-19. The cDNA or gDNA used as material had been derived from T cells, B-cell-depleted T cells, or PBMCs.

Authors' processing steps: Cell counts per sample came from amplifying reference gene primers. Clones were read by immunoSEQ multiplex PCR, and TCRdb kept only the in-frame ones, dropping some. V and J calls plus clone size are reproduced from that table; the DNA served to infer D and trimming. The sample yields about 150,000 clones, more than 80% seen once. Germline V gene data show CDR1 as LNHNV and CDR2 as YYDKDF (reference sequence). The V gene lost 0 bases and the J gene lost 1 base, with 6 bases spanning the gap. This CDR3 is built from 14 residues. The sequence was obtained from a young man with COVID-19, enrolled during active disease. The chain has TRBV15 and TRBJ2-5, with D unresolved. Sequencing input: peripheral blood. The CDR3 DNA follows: TGTGCCACCAGCAGAGATAGAGCCCAAGAGACCCAGTACTTC. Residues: CATSRDRAQETQYF.